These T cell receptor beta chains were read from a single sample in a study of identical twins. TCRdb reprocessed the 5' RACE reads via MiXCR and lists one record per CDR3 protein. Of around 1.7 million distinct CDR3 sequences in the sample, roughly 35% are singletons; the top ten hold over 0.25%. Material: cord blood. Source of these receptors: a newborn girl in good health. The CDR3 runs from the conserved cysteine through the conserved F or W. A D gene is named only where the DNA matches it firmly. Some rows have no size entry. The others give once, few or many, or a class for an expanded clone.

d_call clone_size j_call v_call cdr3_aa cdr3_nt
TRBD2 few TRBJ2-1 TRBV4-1 CASRPGLAYTYNEQFF TGCGCCAGCAGACCGGGACTAGCGTATACCTACAATGAGCAGTTCTTC
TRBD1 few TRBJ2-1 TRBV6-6 CASRHKAGQGGNEQFF TGTGCCAGCAGACATAAGGCCGGACAGGGGGGGAATGAGCAGTTCTTC
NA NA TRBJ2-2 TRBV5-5 CASSLGLARPGELFF TGTGCCAGCAGCTTGGGGCTAGCTCGACCCGGGGAGCTGTTTTTT
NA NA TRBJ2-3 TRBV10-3 CAIKGLADTQYF TGTGCCATCAAGGGTCTGGCAGATACGCAGTATTTT
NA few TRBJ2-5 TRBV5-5 CASSFILLGGVETQYF TGTGCCAGCAGCTTTATTTTGTTGGGAGGTGTGGAGACCCAGTACTTC
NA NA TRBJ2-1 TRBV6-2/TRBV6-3 CASSYHWVGSSYNEQFF TGTGCCAGCAGTTATCATTGGGTAGGAAGCTCCTACAATGAGCAGTTCTTC
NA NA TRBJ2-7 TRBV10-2 CASSMRAAYEQYF TGCGCCAGCAGTATGAGGGCGGCTTACGAGCAGTACTTC
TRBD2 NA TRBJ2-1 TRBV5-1 CASSRRTGLAANERFF TGCGCCAGCAGCCGCAGGACGGGACTAGCGGCCAATGAGCGGTTCTTC
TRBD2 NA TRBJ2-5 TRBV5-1 CASSFRPSGNEQYF TGCGCCAGCAGCTTCCGCCCTAGCGGGAATGAGCAGTACTTC
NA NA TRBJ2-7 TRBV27 CASANRGRQAYEQYF TGTGCCAGCGCTAACCGGGGCAGGCAAGCCTACGAGCAGTACTTC
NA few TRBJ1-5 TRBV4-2 CASSQAGKQPQHF TGTGCCAGCAGCCAAGCAGGGAAACAGCCCCAGCATTTT
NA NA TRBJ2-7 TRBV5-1 CASSSRYLGYEQYF TGCGCCAGCAGCTCTAGGTATCTTGGCTACGAGCAGTACTTC
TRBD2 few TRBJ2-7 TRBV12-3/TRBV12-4 CASSLGEHSGRGDEQYF TGTGCCAGCAGTTTGGGAGAACATAGCGGGAGAGGCGACGAGCAGTACTTC
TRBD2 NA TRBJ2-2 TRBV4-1 CASSQFSGKSGELFF TGCGCCAGCAGCCAATTTAGCGGGAAATCCGGGGAGCTGTTTTTT
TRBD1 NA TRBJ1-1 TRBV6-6 CASSHFQGARMNTEAFF TGTGCCAGCAGCCACTTCCAGGGGGCGCGGATGAACACTGAAGCTTTCTTT
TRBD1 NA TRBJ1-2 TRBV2 CASRQGARYGYTF TGTGCCAGTAGACAGGGGGCACGGTATGGCTACACCTTC
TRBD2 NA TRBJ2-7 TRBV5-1 CASSLDLAGVYNEQYF TGCGCCAGCAGCTTGGACCTAGCGGGAGTCTACAATGAGCAGTACTTC
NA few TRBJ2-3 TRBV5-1 CASSFQGRPGTDTQYF TGCGCCAGCAGTTTCCAGGGGCGTCCTGGCACAGATACGCAGTATTTT
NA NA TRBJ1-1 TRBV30 CAWSATGNTEAFF TGTGCCTGGAGCGCGACAGGGAACACTGAAGCTTTCTTT
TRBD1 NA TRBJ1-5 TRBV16 CASSQLARGTEPQHF TGTGCCAGCAGCCAATTGGCCAGGGGGACGGAGCCCCAGCATTTT
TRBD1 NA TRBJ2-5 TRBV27 CASSRQGSSRETQYF TGTGCCAGCAGTAGACAGGGATCAAGTCGAGAGACCCAGTACTTC
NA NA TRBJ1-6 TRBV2 CASGSDRSSYNSPLHF TGTGCCAGCGGCTCAGACAGGAGCTCCTATAATTCACCCCTCCACTTT
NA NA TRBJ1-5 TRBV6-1 CASSPSRGTDQPQHF TGTGCCAGCAGTCCCTCTAGGGGGACGGATCAGCCCCAGCATTTT
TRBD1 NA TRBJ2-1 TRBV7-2 CASRRDRAGNEQFF TGTGCCAGCCGCCGGGACAGGGCAGGGAATGAGCAGTTCTTC
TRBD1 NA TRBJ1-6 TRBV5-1 CASSSGTGIGYNSPLHF TGCGCCAGCAGCTCCGGGACAGGGATCGGCTATAATTCACCCCTCCACTTT
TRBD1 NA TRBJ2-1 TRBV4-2 CASSQASTGNNEQFF TGTGCCAGCAGCCAAGCATCGACAGGGAACAATGAGCAGTTCTTC
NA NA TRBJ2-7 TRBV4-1 CASSQGKTSIPYNEQYF TGCGCCAGCAGCCAAGGGAAAACTAGTATCCCCTACAATGAGCAGTACTTC
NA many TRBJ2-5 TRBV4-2 CASSQDPASPQETQYF TGTGCCAGCAGCCAAGATCCGGCTAGCCCCCAAGAGACCCAGTACTTC
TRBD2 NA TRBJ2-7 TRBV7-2 CASSDPGLMIHEQYF TGTGCCAGCAGCGATCCGGGACTAATGATCCACGAGCAGTACTTC
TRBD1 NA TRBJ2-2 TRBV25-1 CASSDPLGQGSGELFF TGTGCCAGCAGTGACCCGTTAGGACAGGGGTCCGGGGAGCTGTTTTTT
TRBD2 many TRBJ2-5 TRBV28 CASSHGLAGIPEETQYF TGTGCCAGCAGTCATGGACTAGCGGGGATTCCTGAAGAGACCCAGTACTTC
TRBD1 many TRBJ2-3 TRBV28 CASSATGTGFTDTQYF TGTGCCAGCAGTGCAACCGGGACAGGGTTCACAGATACGCAGTATTTT
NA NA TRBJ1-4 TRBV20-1 CSAEGRGNEKLFF TGCAGTGCTGAGGGGAGGGGAAATGAAAAACTGTTTTTT
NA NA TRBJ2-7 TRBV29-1 CSVLEQYF TGCAGCGTCCTCGAGCAGTACTTC
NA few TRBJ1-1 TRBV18 CASSLLKKDAFF TGTGCCAGCTCACTCCTTAAGAAAGACGCTTTCTTT
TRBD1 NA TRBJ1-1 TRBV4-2 CASSRDSLLNTEAFF TGTGCCAGCAGCCGGGACAGTCTCCTGAACACTGAAGCTTTCTTT
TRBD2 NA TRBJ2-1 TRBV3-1 CASSQEYSSGRLYSNEQFF TGTGCCAGCAGCCAAGAGTATTCTAGCGGGAGGCTATACAGCAATGAGCAGTTCTTC
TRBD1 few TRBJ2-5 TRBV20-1 CSARVLRQGMAQYF TGCAGTGCTAGAGTTTTGAGACAGGGGATGGCCCAGTACTTC
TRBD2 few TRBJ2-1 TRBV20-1 CSVRPPSGSSYNEQFF TGCAGTGTTAGACCCCCTAGCGGAAGCTCCTACAATGAGCAGTTCTTC
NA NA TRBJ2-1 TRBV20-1 CSARPRGTGRSRGYSNEQFF TGCAGTGCTAGACCAAGGGGAACGGGGCGATCGCGGGGATATTCGAATGAGCAGTTCTTC
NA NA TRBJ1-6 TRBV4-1 CASSRIQVNSPLHF TGCGCCAGCAGCCGCATACAGGTTAATTCACCCCTCCACTTT
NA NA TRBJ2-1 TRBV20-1 CSTTPGHYNEQFF TGCAGTACAACCCCGGGACATTACAATGAGCAGTTCTTC
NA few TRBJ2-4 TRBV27 CASSWTLALAKNIQYF TGTGCCAGCAGCTGGACGCTAGCGTTAGCCAAAAACATTCAGTACTTC
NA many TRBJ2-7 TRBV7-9 CASSLGWDKSSYEQYF TGTGCCAGCAGCTTAGGTTGGGACAAAAGCTCCTACGAGCAGTACTTC
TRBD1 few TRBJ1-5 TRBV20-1 CSAREQGGYQPQHF TGCAGTGCTAGGGAACAGGGGGGTTATCAGCCCCAGCATTTT
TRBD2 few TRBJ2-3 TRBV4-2 CASSQGTSGDGGITDTQYF TGTGCCAGCAGCCAAGGGACTAGCGGAGATGGGGGAATAACAGATACGCAGTATTTT
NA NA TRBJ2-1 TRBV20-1 CSANPGQYKEFF TGCAGTGCTAACCCTGGACAGTACAAAGAGTTCTTC
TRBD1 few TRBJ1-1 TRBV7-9 CASSRYRGRTEAFF TGTGCCAGCAGCAGATACAGGGGTCGCACTGAAGCTTTCTTT
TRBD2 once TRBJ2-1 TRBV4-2 CASSHGGLAGQETQFF TGTGCCAGCAGCCACGGCGGACTAGCGGGGCAGGAGACCCAGTTCTTC
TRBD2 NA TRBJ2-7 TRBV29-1 CSVAILAGPYEQYF TGCAGCGTTGCGATACTAGCGGGTCCCTACGAGCAGTACTTC
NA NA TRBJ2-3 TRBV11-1 CASSSPGRSTDTQYF TGTGCCAGCAGCTCACCGGGACGGAGCACAGATACGCAGTATTTT
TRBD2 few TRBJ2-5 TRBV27 CASSLSTGGGETQYF TGTGCCAGCAGTTTATCTACGGGAGGGGGAGAGACCCAGTACTTC
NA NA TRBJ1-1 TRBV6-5 CASSPYRRLNTEAFF TGTGCCAGCAGCCCCTACAGAAGATTAAACACTGAAGCTTTCTTT
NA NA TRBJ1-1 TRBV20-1 CSAREGLHTEAFF TGCAGTGCTAGAGAGGGACTCCACACTGAAGCTTTCTTT
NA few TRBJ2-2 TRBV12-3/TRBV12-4 CASLPGGNTGELFF TGTGCCAGTCTTCCCGGGGGGAACACCGGGGAGCTGTTTTTT